The 28 T cell receptor beta chains below were found in one sample sequenced in a study of T cell responses to AZD1222 COVID-19 vaccine. Libraries were prepared by immunoSEQ multiplex PCR; TCRdb keeps only in-frame clonotypes and omits some of them. The top ten hold approximately 1.2% of the sample, which has 150,000 or so clones, about 91% seen once. Sequencing used peripheral blood, obtained 28 days after the second AZD1222 dose. These receptors all come from an adult who received the AZD1222 COVID-19 vaccine.

The CDR3 bases are TGCGCCAGCAGCCAAGTCAAAGGGGGGAGAGGAAACACCATATATTTT. Its translation: CASSQVKGGRGNTIYF. The rearrangement links TRBV4-1 to TRBJ1-3; a weak D match, TRBD1 (6 bases). With 1 base removed from V and 4 bases from J, the gap between germline ends came to 14 bases. The CDR3 loop spans 16 amino acids. The germline CDR1 and CDR2 sequences are MGHRA and YSYEKL.

CDR3 in DNA: TGTGCCACCACCATGGGTCTAGCCAAAAACATTCAGTACTTC. Residues: CATTMGLAKNIQYF. The chain employs TRBV15 and TRBJ2-4; D gene uncertain. From germline, CDR1 is LNHNV and CDR2 YYDKDF (reference sequence). This CDR3 contains 14 residues. V was pared by 7 bases and J by 0 bases, with 10 bases between.

This rearrangement joins TRBV2 to TRBJ1-5; 12 bases match TRBD1. CDR1 and CDR2 from the germline V gene are SNHLY and FYNNEI. The J segment lost 10 bases and the V segment lost 6 bases, leaving 13 bases of the junction unmatched. The CDR3 is 16 residues long. The CDR3 is CASSWDRGPLISPQHF. The DNA for the CDR3 is TGTGCCAGCAGCTGGGACAGGGGGCCCCTTATCAGCCCCCAGCATTTT.

CDR3 amino acids: CASSFLSRGDEQFF. The DNA of the CDR3 is TGTGCCAGCAGCTTCCTGAGCAGAGGCGATGAGCAGTTCTTC. The chain joins TRBV7-2 to TRBJ2-1; no clear D gene. Trimming removed 3 bases at V and 8 bases at J, with 14 bases between. This CDR3 has 14 amino acids. Germline values: CDR1 SGHTA, CDR2 FQGNSA.

The rearrangement links TRBV5-1 to TRBJ2-7; 7 nucleotides agree with TRBD1. This CDR3 contains 14 residues. The germline V gene encodes CDR1 SGHRS and CDR2 YFSETQ. The trim removed 3 bases at V and 4 bases at J, leaving 7 bases unmatched. The CDR3: CASSSGQAGYEQYF. The CDR3 DNA follows: TGCGCCAGCAGCTCCGGACAGGCCGGATACGAGCAGTACTTC.

The chain combines TRBV6-2 or TRBV6-3 with TRBJ1-5; D is unresolved. CDR1 is MNHEY and CDR2 is SVGEGT in the germline V gene. V was trimmed by 0 bases and J by 2 bases, leaving 8 bases between them. The CDR3 consists of 15 residues. CDR3 nucleotides: TGTGCCAGCAGTTACTCAGGCAGAGGCAATCAGCCCCAGCATTTT. This translates into CASSYSGRGNQPQHF.

V usage is TRBV7-8 and J usage is TRBJ2-3, with TRBD2 matching over 9 bases. Germline CDR1 and CDR2: SGHVS and FQNEAQ. The trim removed 1 base at V and 0 bases at J, leaving 8 bases unmatched. The length of the CDR3 is 18 residues. The CDR3 DNA is TGTGCCAGCAGCTTAGGAGTGTCGCGGGGGGGCAGCACAGATACGCAGTATTTT. It is translated as CASSLGVSRGGSTDTQYF.

The rearrangement uses TRBV6-2 or TRBV6-3 and TRBJ2-2; D gene unclear. Trimming took off 4 bases at V and 6 bases at J, with 6 bases between the two ends. The CDR3 runs 12 residues. Germline V CDR1 and CDR2: MNHEY, SVGEGT. DNA of the CDR3: TGTGCCAGCAGTTTGGCTGCCGGGGAGCTGTTTTTT. Its translation: CASSLAAGELFF.

The rearrangement links TRBV25-1 to TRBJ2-1; 7 bases line up with TRBD2. In germline, CDR1 is MGHDK, CDR2 SYGVNS. J gave up 3 bases and V 3 bases, and 2 bases lay outside the gene matches. The CDR3 loop spans 14 amino acids. The CDR3 DNA reads as TGTGCCAGCAGTGACAGCGGGAACTACAATGAGCAGTTCTTC. It is translated as CASSDSGNYNEQFF.

The genes are TRBV7-2 and TRBJ1-3; possibly TRBD1 for D (6 bases). CDR3 length: 16 residues. V was cut by 6 bases and J by 0 bases, with 15 bases left in between. The germline CDR1 and CDR2 sequences are SGHTA and FQGNSA. The CDR3 here is CASSLQGTNSGNTIYF. The CDR3 DNA follows: TGTGCCAGCAGTTTACAGGGTACTAACTCTGGAAACACCATATATTTT.

This clone was seen at least ten times. This chain connects TRBV10-3 to TRBJ2-1, with a tentative D call TRBD2 (6 bases). CDR3 length: 15 amino acids. The ends were cut back, 0 bases at V and 6 bases at J, with 12 bases in the middle. The V gene's germline CDR1 is ENHRY and CDR2 SYGVKD. CDR3 bases: TGTGCCATCAGTGAGTCGGAGGGGCAAGGCAATGAGCAGTTCTTC. This gives the protein CAISESEGQGNEQFF.

The gene calls are TRBV6-6 and TRBJ1-2, with 7 bases lining up with TRBD1. Germline CDR1 is MNHNY and CDR2 is SVGAGI (reference sequence). This CDR3 has 13 residues. The trim removed 7 bases at V and 4 bases at J, leaving 6 bases unmatched. This CDR3 is CASKRGQFYGYTF. The CDR3 coding sequence is TGTGCCAGCAAGAGGGGACAGTTCTATGGCTACACCTTC.

The chain links TRBV28 to TRBJ1-5; a weak D match, TRBD1 (6 bases). The V gene's germline CDR1 is MDHEN and CDR2 SYDVKM. Trimming removed 10 bases at V and 0 bases at J, with 22 bases between. This CDR3 is 17 amino acids long. This chain's CDR3 is CAILSRDNSYSNQPQHF. CDR3 DNA sequence: TGTGCCATCCTAAGCCGGGACAACTCTTATAGCAATCAGCCCCAGCATTTT.

This chain links TRBV16 with TRBJ1-2, with 9 bases matching TRBD1. Trimming cost V 3 bases and J 6 bases; bases outside gene matches: 8. The CDR3 runs to 15 residues. Germline V gene data show CDR1 as KGHSY and CDR2 as FQNENV. Here the CDR3 reads CASSQGSTGGDGYTF. The CDR3 DNA is TGTGCCAGCAGCCAGGGCTCGACAGGGGGGGATGGCTACACCTTC.

The chain joins TRBV24-1 to TRBJ2-1; 7 positions match TRBD2. This CDR3 spans 15 amino acids. The V gene end was trimmed by 1 base and the J gene end by 5 bases; junction bases not matched to a gene: 4. Looked up from germline, CDR1 is KGHDR and CDR2 is SFDVKD. In DNA, the CDR3 is TGTGCCACCAGTGATTTCGCGGGAGCTCACAATGAGCAGTTCTTC. It is translated as CATSDFAGAHNEQFF.

The rearrangement links TRBV28 to TRBJ2-1, with D perhaps matching TRBD2 (6 bases). V gave up 6 bases and J gave up 6 bases, with 18 bases separating them. CDR1 and CDR2 from the germline V gene are MDHEN and SYDVKM. CDR3 length: 15 amino acids. This CDR3 is CASSEGVTGVNEQFF. The DNA for the CDR3 is TGTGCCAGCAGCGAGGGAGTCACGGGGGTCAATGAGCAGTTCTTC.

The chain links TRBV6-6 to TRBJ2-2; 9 bases map to TRBD1. The CDR3 spans 16 residues. V shed 5 bases, J shed 8 bases, and the junction held 12 bases outside the gene matches. Germline assignment: CDR1 MNHNY and CDR2 SVGAGI (reference sequence). DNA for the CDR3: TGTGCCAGCAGTCCGCCGGGACAGGGACTCGAAGGGGAGCTGTTTTTT. This codes for CASSPPGQGLEGELFF.

The gene calls are TRBV27 and TRBJ2-7, with TRBD1 matching 9 bases. The CDR3 sequence is 15 residues long. Germline V lookup: CDR1 MNHEY, CDR2 SMNVEV (reference sequence). V gave up 6 bases and J gave up 2 bases; unmatched junction bases: 8. DNA of the CDR3: TGTGCCAGCAGAACAGCCGGGACAGGGCCCTACGAGCAGTACTTC. Amino acid sequence: CASRTAGTGPYEQYF.

This chain links TRBV3-1 (or the pseudogene TRBV3-2) with TRBJ1-3, with D unresolved. CDR1 is LGHDT and CDR2 is YNNKEL in the germline V gene (reference sequence). Trimming took off 1 base at V and 1 base at J, with 17 bases between the two ends. The CDR3 is 18 residues long. The CDR3 spells CASSQVSGTQKSGNTIYF. CDR3 coding DNA: TGTGCCAGCAGCCAAGTGAGCGGAACTCAAAAGTCTGGAAACACCATATATTTT.

The chain employs TRBV12-5 and TRBJ1-5; D is possibly TRBD1 (5 bases). Trimming removed 1 base from V and 7 bases from J, with 20 bases in between. The CDR3 totals 17 residues. From germline, CDR1 is LGHNT and CDR2 FRNRAP. The CDR3 sequence: CASGLGSGTAYPQPQHF. DNA of the CDR3: TGTGCTAGTGGTTTGGGATCAGGGACGGCTTACCCCCAGCCCCAGCATTTT. The whole variable domain, filled in from reference TRBV12-5 and TRBJ1-5, reads DARVTQTPRHKVTEMGQEVTMRCQPILGHNTVFWYRQTMMQGLELLAYFRNRAPLDDSGMPKDRFSAEMPDATLATLKIQPSEPRDSAVYFCASGLGSGTAYPQPQHFGDGTRLSIL.

A single count supports this clone. The sample has other DNA sequences that encode this CDR3 too. CDR3 sequence: CASTPQGQPNEKLFF. CDR3 nucleotide sequence: TGTGCCAGCACCCCACAGGGACAGCCTAATGAAAAACTGTTTTTT. This chain links TRBV6-5 with TRBJ1-4, with TRBD1 identical over 7 bases. Germline V gene lookup returns CDR1 MNHEY and CDR2 SVGAGI. This CDR3 comprises 15 residues. The J segment lost 3 bases and the V segment lost 7 bases, leaving 8 bases of the junction unmatched.

The rearrangement uses TRBV6-6 and TRBJ1-5, with 7 bases fitting TRBD1. The CDR3 extends over 15 amino acids. Germline V gives CDR1 MNHNY, CDR2 SVGAGI (reference sequence). V lost 2 bases and J lost 7; bases outside the gene matches: 8. CDR3 in DNA: TGTGCCAGCAGTTACCCCAGACAGGGAGGGCAGCCCCAGCATTTT. Amino acid sequence: CASSYPRQGGQPQHF.

This clone appeared a single time. The chain couples TRBV4-2 to TRBJ2-7; D is perhaps TRBD2 (5 bases). V dropped 5 bases and J dropped 0 bases, with 11 bases sitting between them. The CDR3 has 14 amino acids. CDR1 is LGHNA and CDR2 is YNFKEQ in the germline V gene. The CDR3 region is CASSTAEGSYEQYF. The CDR3 nucleotides read TGTGCCAGCAGCACAGCGGAAGGCTCCTACGAGCAGTACTTC.

V is TRBV2 and J is TRBJ2-1; 8 bases line up with TRBD1. Germline CDR1 and CDR2: SNHLY and FYNNEI. Trimming cost V 4 bases and J 7 bases; bases outside gene matches: 3. The CDR3 runs to 13 residues. The CDR3 here is CASSVNRGNEQFF. DNA of the CDR3: TGTGCCAGCAGTGTGAACAGGGGGAATGAGCAGTTCTTC.

The genes are TRBV28 and TRBJ1-1; D is unclear. Germline-derived CDR1 and CDR2 are MDHEN and SYDVKM. V was shortened by 10 bases and J by 2 bases, with 8 bases between the two germline ends. CDR3 length: 11 residues. The CDR3 here is CAITDNTEAFF. CDR3 nucleotide sequence: TGTGCCATCACAGATAACACTGAAGCTTTCTTT. The variable domain in full, with the rest retrieved from reference TRBV28 and TRBJ1-1, is DVKVTQSSRYLVKRTGEKVFLECVQDMDHENMFWYRQDPGLGLRLIYFSYDVKMKEKGDIPEGYSVSREKKERFSLILESASTNQTSMYLCAITDNTEAFFGQGTRLTVV.

This clone was observed a single time. The rearrangement links TRBV5-1 to TRBJ1-1; a possible D gene is TRBD1 (6 bases). This CDR3 has 15 residues. The V end lost 0 bases, the J end lost 6 bases, and 15 bases lay between the germline ends. From germline, CDR1 is SGHRS and CDR2 YFSETQ. CDR3 DNA sequence: TGCGCCAGCAGCTTGGGGATGATGACAGGATCTGAAGCTTTCTTT. Protein: CASSLGMMTGSEAFF.

CDR3 protein: CASSQDGLKTEAFF. The CDR3 bases are TGTGCCAGCAGCCAGGACGGGCTCAAGACTGAAGCTTTCTTT. The rearrangement links TRBV11-3 to TRBJ1-1; no firm D call. This CDR3 is built from 14 residues. V lost 5 bases to trimming and J lost 5 bases, with 15 bases between them. The V gene's germline CDR1 is SGHNT and CDR2 YENEEA.

V usage is TRBV7-2 and J usage is TRBJ1-3; D unclear. Germline V gene data show CDR1 as SGHTA and CDR2 as FQGNSA. The CDR3 has 17 residues. Deletions cut 1 base from V and 3 bases from J, with 16 bases between. The CDR3 sequence: CASSLVSRGNLGNTIYF. The CDR3 DNA reads as TGTGCCAGCAGCTTAGTTAGTCGGGGAAATCTTGGAAACACCATATATTTT.